Following are 9 T cell receptor beta chains from one sample sequenced in a study of blood T cell repertoires in COVID-19. Produced via immunoSEQ multiplex PCR; TCRdb's table is partial and in-frame only. Of fewer than 120,000 clones listed, approximately 79% are singletons. The specimen was peripheral blood. Receptors were obtained from an elderly woman with active or convalescent COVID-19.

The rearrangement uses TRBV7-3 and TRBJ1-1, with D possibly being TRBD1 (5 bases). Germline CDR1 and CDR2: SGHTA and FQGTGA. V dropped 3 bases and J dropped 1 base, with 6 bases sitting between them. The CDR3 has 13 amino acids. The CDR3 DNA reads as TGTGCCAGCAGCTTTACAGGGAACACTGAAGCTTTCTTT. Its translation: CASSFTGNTEAFF. Filled out from reference TRBV7-3 and TRBJ1-1, the complete variable domain reads GAGVSQTPSNKVTEKGKYVELRCDPISGHTALYWYRQSLGQGPEFLIYFQGTGAADDSGLPNDRFFAVRPEGSVSTLKIQRTERGDSAVYLCASSFTGNTEAFFGQGTRLTVV.

CDR3 DNA: TGCGCCAGCAGCCGTTCCGGACTAGCGGGAGAGAACACAGATACGCAGTATTTT. It yields the protein CASSRSGLAGENTDTQYF. The chain employs TRBV4-1 and TRBJ2-3; TRBD2 aligns across 13 bases. The CDR3 runs 18 residues. Per germline, CDR1 MGHRA and CDR2 YSYEKL. The ends lost 4 bases at V and 2 bases at J; junction bases unmatched: 9.

V usage is TRBV19 and J usage is TRBJ1-4; perhaps TRBD1 as D (5 bases). Germline V gene data show CDR1 as LNHDA and CDR2 as SQIVND (reference sequence). The CDR3 is made up of 18 amino acids. The ends were cut back, 0 bases at V and 4 bases at J, with 18 bases in the middle. For the CDR3, the DNA is TGTGCCAGTAGTATAGATCTCGGCAGGGTCTCCTATAATGAAAAACTGTTTTTT. Protein: CASSIDLGRVSYNEKLFF. Full variable domain (outside the CDR3, taken from reference TRBV19 and TRBJ1-4): DGGITQSPKYLFRKEGQNVTLSCEQNLNHDAMYWYRQDPGQGLRLIYYSQIVNDFQKGDIAEGYSVSREKKESFPLTVTSAQKNPTAFYLCASSIDLGRVSYNEKLFFGSGTQLSVL.

The chain combines TRBV7-2 with TRBJ1-4, with 9 bases fitting TRBD1. Unmatched junction bases numbered 7, after V lost 2 bases and J lost 15 bases. Germline values: CDR1 SGHTA, CDR2 FQGNSA. The length of the CDR3 is 13 residues. CDR3 amino acids: CASSLRGTGNLFF. CDR3 coding DNA: TGTGCCAGCAGCTTACGTGGGACAGGGAATTTGTTTTTT.

The chain is built from TRBV5-1 and TRBJ2-5; D ambiguous. Germline CDR1 and CDR2: SGHRS and YFSETQ. Trimming removed 2 bases from V and 4 bases from J, with 12 bases in between. This CDR3 contains 14 residues. CDR3 region: CASSLLSPGETQYF. As DNA, the CDR3 is TGCGCCAGCAGCTTATTGAGTCCCGGAGAGACCCAGTACTTC.

The CDR3 sequence is CASSRTASFTDTQYF. In DNA form, the CDR3 reads TGTGCCAGCAGTAGAACTGCCTCATTCACAGATACGCAGTATTTT. V and J are TRBV6-4 and TRBJ2-3; no firm D call. The CDR3 covers 15 residues. Germline values: CDR1 MRHNA, CDR2 SNTAGT. V shed 5 bases and J shed 2 bases, with 14 bases lying between them.

This chain links TRBV7-9 with TRBJ1-2; D perhaps matches TRBD1 (5 bases). The V and J ends lost 1 base and 2 bases respectively, with 8 bases between them. The CDR3 consists of 14 residues. Germline V gene lookup returns CDR1 SEHNR and CDR2 FQNEAQ (reference sequence). CDR3 region: CASSLEGFNYGYTF. The CDR3 nucleotides are TGTGCCAGCAGCTTAGAGGGGTTCAACTATGGCTACACCTTC.

The J gene is TRBJ1-1, the V gene TRBV11-2; D is uncertain. The germline V gene has CDR1 SGHAT and CDR2 FQNNGV. Trimming shortened V by 2 bases and J by 0 bases, and 7 bases separated the two germline ends. The CDR3 runs to 14 residues. The chain's CDR3 is CASSLSAVNTEAFF. The CDR3, as DNA: TGTGCCAGCAGCTTAAGTGCGGTGAACACTGAAGCTTTCTTT.

The chain links TRBV14 to TRBJ2-1; D is perhaps TRBD1 (5 bases). CDR3 length: 13 residues. The germline V gene has CDR1 SGHDN and CDR2 FVKESK. Trimming removed 4 bases from V and 7 bases from J, with 11 bases in between. The DNA of the CDR3 is TGTGCCAGCAGCCCCAGGGTGGTGAATGAGCAGTTCTTC. This translates into CASSPRVVNEQFF.